This is a list of T cell receptor beta chains from one sample in a study of PD-1 blockade in classical Hodgkin lymphoma. This table comes from immunoSEQ multiplex PCR, and its TCRdb copy is limited to in-frame clones, with some not included. The sample lists tens of thousands of clones, about 88% seen once, with around 0.79% in the top ten. The source was CD4+ T cells from blood, collected before the fourth cycle of nivolumab. The receptors derive from a human donor with classical Hodgkin lymphoma. The CDR3 runs from the conserved cysteine through the conserved F or W. The D gene is left open where the match is weak. A row's size may be missing; if present it is once, few, many or a size class.

V gene: TRBV7-2; D gene: NA; J gene: TRBJ2-5; clone size: NA; CDR3 protein: CASSSSSTEMRTQYF; CDR3 DNA: TGTGCCAGCAGCTCATCCTCAACTGAGATGCGGACCCAGTACTTC
V gene: TRBV4-2; D gene: NA; J gene: TRBJ2-1; clone size: NA; CDR3 protein: CASSQEWGNPNRYSYNEQFF; CDR3 DNA: TGTGCCAGCAGCCAAGAGTGGGGCAACCCCAATAGATACTCCTACAATGAGCAGTTCTTC
V gene: TRBV11-2; D gene: NA; J gene: TRBJ1-6; clone size: NA; CDR3 protein: CASSLKGSGIWNSPLHF; CDR3 DNA: TGTGCCAGCAGCTTAAAGGGGTCTGGCATCTGGAATTCACCCCTCCACTTT
V gene: TRBV9; D gene: TRBD1; J gene: TRBJ2-2; clone size: NA; CDR3 protein: CASSVGSGTANTGELFF; CDR3 DNA: TGTGCCAGCAGCGTAGGTTCCGGGACAGCAAACACCGGGGAGCTGTTTTTT
V gene: TRBV18; D gene: TRBD1; J gene: TRBJ2-1; clone size: NA; CDR3 protein: CASSRTGLNEQFF; CDR3 DNA: TGTGCCAGCTCACGGACAGGGCTCAATGAGCAGTTCTTC
V gene: TRBV7-9; D gene: NA; J gene: TRBJ2-2; clone size: once; CDR3 protein: CASSSGRKNTGELFF; CDR3 DNA: TGTGCCAGCAGCTCAGGACGGAAAAACACCGGGGAGCTGTTTTTT
V gene: TRBV27; D gene: NA; J gene: TRBJ1-1; clone size: NA; CDR3 protein: CASSLSVFRGRGITEAFF; CDR3 DNA: TGTGCCAGCAGTTTATCGGTGTTCAGGGGCCGCGGTATCACTGAAGCTTTCTTT
V gene: TRBV19; D gene: TRBD1; J gene: TRBJ1-3; clone size: NA; CDR3 protein: CASSSQGDTIYF; CDR3 DNA: TGTGCCAGTAGCTCACAGGGGGACACCATATATTTT
V gene: TRBV5-1; D gene: NA; J gene: TRBJ1-1; clone size: NA; CDR3 protein: CASSTEGGEAFF; CDR3 DNA: TGCGCCAGCAGCACCGAGGGGGGTGAAGCTTTCTTT
V gene: TRBV28; D gene: TRBD2; J gene: TRBJ2-3; clone size: once; CDR3 protein: CASSLTSGGTDTQYF; CDR3 DNA: TGTGCCAGCAGTTTAACTAGCGGGGGGACAGATACGCAGTATTTT
V gene: TRBV19; D gene: NA; J gene: TRBJ1-1; clone size: NA; CDR3 protein: CASSSSRGDTEAFF; CDR3 DNA: TGTGCCAGTAGTTCATCCAGAGGGGACACTGAAGCTTTCTTT
V gene: TRBV30; D gene: NA; J gene: TRBJ1-6; clone size: NA; CDR3 protein: CAWSAGQDNSPLHF; CDR3 DNA: TGTGCCTGGAGTGCTGGACAAGATAATTCACCCCTCCACTTT
V gene: TRBV6-4; D gene: NA; J gene: TRBJ1-1; clone size: NA; CDR3 protein: CASSREGHTEAFF; CDR3 DNA: TGTGCCAGCAGTAGGGAAGGACACACTGAAGCTTTCTTT
V gene: TRBV30; D gene: TRBD1; J gene: TRBJ2-7; clone size: once; CDR3 protein: CAWSAVGQGAVEQYF; CDR3 DNA: TGTGCCTGGAGTGCCGTGGGACAGGGGGCAGTCGAGCAGTACTTC
V gene: TRBV18; D gene: NA; J gene: TRBJ1-5; clone size: NA; CDR3 protein: CASSPPGRVGAQPQHF; CDR3 DNA: TGTGCCAGCTCACCACCGGGCAGGGTCGGGGCTCAGCCCCAGCATTTT